Listed below are T cell receptor beta chains from one sample, sequenced in a study of blood T cell repertoires in COVID-19. Clones were sequenced by immunoSEQ multiplex PCR, and TCRdb holds only the in-frame ones, with some missing. Altogether 72,000 or so clones are present, roughly 80% being singletons, with the ten largest covering around a sixth. The sample comprised peripheral blood. All receptors derive from a man in his sixties or seventies who had recovered from COVID-19. CDR3s include the opening cysteine and the closing phenylalanine or tryptophan. The D gene is left open where the match is weak. Size values are once, few and many counts, or a class for expanded clones, and some rows have none.

J,length,size,D,V,DNA,CDR3
TRBJ1-4,13,NA,TRBD1,TRBV7-8,TGTGCCAGCAGCCGACAGGGTTGGGAAAAACTGTTTTTT,CASSRQGWEKLFF
TRBJ1-6,13,NA,TRBD1,TRBV5-1,TGCGCCAGCACCGGGACAGATAATTCACCCCTCCACTTT,CASTGTDNSPLHF
TRBJ2-3,15,NA,TRBD2,TRBV10-3,TGTGCCATCAGTGAGTCGTCCACTAGCGGGGCGACGCAGTATTTT,CAISESSTSGATQYF
TRBJ1-2,15,NA,NA,TRBV5-4,TGTGCCAGCAGCGGAACAGGGTCCCAAAGTCACGGCTACACCTTC,CASSGTGSQSHGYTF
TRBJ1-2,14,NA,NA,TRBV20-1,TGCAGTGCCAGTCCGGGGTCCGCGAACTATGGCTACACCTTC,CSASPGSANYGYTF
TRBJ2-3,18,NA,NA,TRBV5-6,TGTGCCAGCAGCCCTACACTATTGAAGCGGTACTCCACAGATACGCAGTATTTT,CASSPTLLKRYSTDTQYF
TRBJ2-7,16,NA,TRBD1,TRBV19,TGTGCCAGTACAGGGGACAGGGGCGTCGCCGGTGGCGAGCAGTACTTC,CASTGDRGVAGGEQYF
TRBJ2-3,19,NA,TRBD1,TRBV28,TGTGCCAGCAGGTTTGAATCGTTCATGGACAGGGACCTCACAGATACGCAGTATTTT,CASRFESFMDRDLTDTQYF
TRBJ2-2,16,once,NA,TRBV6-6,TGTGCCAGCAGGAATTACAAGGACTCGAACACCGGGGAGCTGTTTTTT,CASRNYKDSNTGELFF
TRBJ1-4,12,few,NA,TRBV19,TGTGCCAGTAGTGAGCAGGCCAAGGGGTGGTTTTTT,CASSEQAKGWFF
TRBJ1-2,19,NA,NA,TRBV3-1/TRBV3-2,TGTGCCAGCAGCCAAGCGGGGCTCGCGGGGCAGGGTAGGGACTATGGCTACACCTTC,CASSQAGLAGQGRDYGYTF
TRBJ1-2,12,NA,NA,TRBV7-2,TGTGCCAGCAGCTCCTGGACAAATGGCTACACCTTC,CASSSWTNGYTF
TRBJ2-7,15,NA,TRBD2,TRBV11-2,TGTGCCAGCAGCCGCGGGACTAGCGGGACATACGAGCAGTACTTC,CASSRGTSGTYEQYF
TRBJ2-7,14,many,TRBD1,TRBV3-1/TRBV3-2,TGTGCCAGCAGCCCTTGGACAGGGGTGGACGAGCAGTACTTC,CASSPWTGVDEQYF